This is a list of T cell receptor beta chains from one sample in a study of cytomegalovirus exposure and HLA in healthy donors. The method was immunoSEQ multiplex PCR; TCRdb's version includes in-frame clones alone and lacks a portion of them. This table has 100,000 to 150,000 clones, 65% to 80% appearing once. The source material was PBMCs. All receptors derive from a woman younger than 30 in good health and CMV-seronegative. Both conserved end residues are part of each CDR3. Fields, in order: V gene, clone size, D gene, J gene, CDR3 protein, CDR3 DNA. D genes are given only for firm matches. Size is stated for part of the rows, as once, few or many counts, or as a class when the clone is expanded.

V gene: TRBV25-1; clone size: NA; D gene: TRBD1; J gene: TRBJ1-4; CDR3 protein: CASSARTGFRNEKLFF; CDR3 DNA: TGTGCCAGCAGTGCCCGGACAGGGTTTCGGAATGAAAAACTGTTTTTT
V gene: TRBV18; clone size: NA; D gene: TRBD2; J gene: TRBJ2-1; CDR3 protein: CASSPPGTSGIDEQFF; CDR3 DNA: TGTGCCAGCTCACCACCGGGGACTAGCGGGATTGATGAGCAGTTCTTC
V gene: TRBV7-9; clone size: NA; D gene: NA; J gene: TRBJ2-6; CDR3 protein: CASSLYGSGANVLTF; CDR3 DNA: TGTGCCAGCAGCCTATATGGCTCTGGGGCCAACGTCCTGACTTTC
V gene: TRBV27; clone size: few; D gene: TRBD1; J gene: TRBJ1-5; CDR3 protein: CASSNAGGAGQPQHF; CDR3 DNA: TGTGCCAGCAGCAACGCAGGGGGCGCAGGTCAGCCCCAGCATTTT
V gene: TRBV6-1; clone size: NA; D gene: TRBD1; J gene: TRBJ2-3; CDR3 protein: CASSEATGGADTQYF; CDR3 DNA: TGTGCCAGCAGTGAAGCGACAGGGGGCGCAGATACGCAGTATTTT
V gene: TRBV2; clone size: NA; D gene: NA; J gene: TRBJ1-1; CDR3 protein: CASKEGWNTEAFF; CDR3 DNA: TGTGCCAGCAAGGAGGGTTGGAACACTGAAGCTTTCTTT
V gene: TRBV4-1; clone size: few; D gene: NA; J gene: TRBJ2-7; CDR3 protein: CASSQGLRGDEQYF; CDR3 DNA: TGCGCCAGCAGCCAAGGGCTCAGGGGGGACGAGCAGTACTTC
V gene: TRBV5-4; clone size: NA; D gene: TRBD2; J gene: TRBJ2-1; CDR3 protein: CASSPPSGRLNEQFF; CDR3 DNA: TGTGCCAGCAGCCCCCCATCCGGGAGGCTCAATGAGCAGTTCTTC
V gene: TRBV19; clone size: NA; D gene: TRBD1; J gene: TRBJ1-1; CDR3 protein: CASSASTGGNSAFF; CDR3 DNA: TGTGCCAGTAGTGCCAGTACAGGGGGCAATTCGGCTTTCTTT
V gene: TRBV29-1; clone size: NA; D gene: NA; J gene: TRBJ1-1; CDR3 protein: CSVGRDRVLNTEAFF; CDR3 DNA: TGCAGCGTTGGCAGGGATAGAGTCCTGAACACTGAAGCTTTCTTT
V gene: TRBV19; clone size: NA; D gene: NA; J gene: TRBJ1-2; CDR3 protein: CASSIGGVDRGYTF; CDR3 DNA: TGTGCCAGTAGTATCGGGGGAGTCGATCGAGGCTACACCTTC
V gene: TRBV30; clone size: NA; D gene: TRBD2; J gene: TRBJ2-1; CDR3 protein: CAWRTSAATYNEQFF; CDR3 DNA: TGTGCCTGGAGGACTAGCGCGGCAACCTACAATGAGCAGTTCTTC
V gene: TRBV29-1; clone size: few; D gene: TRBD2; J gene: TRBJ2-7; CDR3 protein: CSAIAGGSYEQYF; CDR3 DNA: TGCAGCGCTATAGCGGGGGGCTCCTACGAGCAGTACTTC
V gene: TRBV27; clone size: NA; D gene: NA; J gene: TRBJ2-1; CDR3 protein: CASRGTFGENEQFF; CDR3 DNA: TGTGCCAGTCGGGGGACTTTTGGGGAGAATGAGCAGTTCTTC
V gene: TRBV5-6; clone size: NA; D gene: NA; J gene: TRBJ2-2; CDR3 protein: CASSSVTGELFF; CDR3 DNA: TGTGCCAGCAGCTCGGTCACCGGGGAGCTGTTTTTT